The rows below give T cell receptor beta chains drawn from one sample of a study of regulatory T cells in long-lasting Graves disease. TCRdb passed the multiplex PCR reads through MiXCR, listing each CDR3 protein once. Among fewer than 500,000 distinct CDR3 sequences listed, roughly 15% were seen once. These records were also assigned to another study, of T cells in Graves' hyperthyroidism and ophthalmopathy.

The specimen comprised peripheral blood mononuclear cells (PBMCs), sampled at new diagnosis, from a patient treated with antithyroid drugs. Receptor source: a middle-aged man with Graves disease. The CDR3 runs from the conserved cysteine through the conserved F or W. Each record gives: V gene, clone size, J gene, D gene, CDR3 protein, CDR3 DNA. A D gene is named only where the DNA matches it firmly. The listing skips clone size in some rows; elsewhere it reads once, few, many or a size class.

V gene: TRBV6-5
clone size: many
J gene: TRBJ2-1
D gene: NA
CDR3 protein: CASSYAASKSSYNEQFF
CDR3 DNA: TGTGCCAGCAGTTACGCGGCTAGCAAGAGCTCCTACAATGAGCAGTTCTTC

V gene: TRBV12-3/TRBV12-4
clone size: few
J gene: TRBJ2-7
D gene: TRBD2
CDR3 protein: CASSSSQGTSYEQYF
CDR3 DNA: TGTGCCAGCAGTTCCTCCCAGGGGACTAGCTACGAGCAGTACTTC

V gene: TRBV5-1
clone size: few
J gene: TRBJ2-3
D gene: NA
CDR3 protein: CASSVGHPTDTQYF
CDR3 DNA: TGCGCCAGCAGCGTGGGCCACCCCACAGATACGCAGTATTTT

V gene: TRBV11-3
clone size: many
J gene: TRBJ2-3
D gene: NA
CDR3 protein: CASSLARETDTQYF
CDR3 DNA: TGTGCCAGCAGCTTAGCCAGAGAAACAGATACGCAGTATTTT

V gene: TRBV12-5
clone size: NA
J gene: TRBJ2-1
D gene: TRBD2
CDR3 protein: CASGGPTGTRYNEQFF
CDR3 DNA: TGTGCTAGTGGTGGCCCGACCGGGACTAGATACAATGAGCAGTTCTTC

V gene: TRBV12-3/TRBV12-4
clone size: many
J gene: TRBJ2-1
D gene: TRBD2
CDR3 protein: CASRLGLAVYNEQFF
CDR3 DNA: TGTGCCAGCAGATTAGGACTAGCGGTTTACAATGAGCAGTTCTTC

V gene: TRBV27
clone size: NA
J gene: TRBJ2-1
D gene: NA
CDR3 protein: CASSGDWGSSYNEQFF
CDR3 DNA: TGTGCCAGCAGTGGGGATTGGGGGAGCTCCTACAATGAGCAGTTCTTC

V gene: TRBV3-1
clone size: NA
J gene: TRBJ2-6
D gene: NA
CDR3 protein: CASSPMRSGANVLTF
CDR3 DNA: TGTGCCAGCAGCCCGATGCGGTCTGGGGCCAACGTCCTGACTTTC

V gene: TRBV3-1
clone size: many
J gene: TRBJ1-1
D gene: NA
CDR3 protein: CASSQDSGFRGKAFF
CDR3 DNA: TGTGCCAGCAGCCAAGATAGCGGGTTCAGGGGAAAGGCTTTCTTT

V gene: TRBV28
clone size: NA
J gene: TRBJ2-1
D gene: TRBD2
CDR3 protein: CASSLDPSGKAPQFF
CDR3 DNA: TGTGCCAGCAGCTTAGATCCCAGCGGGAAGGCCCCCCAGTTCTTC

V gene: TRBV12-3/TRBV12-4
clone size: few
J gene: TRBJ2-7
D gene: NA
CDR3 protein: CASTLGYYEQYF
CDR3 DNA: TGTGCCAGCACCCTGGGCTACTACGAGCAGTACTTC

V gene: TRBV7-2
clone size: few
J gene: TRBJ2-2
D gene: TRBD2
CDR3 protein: CASSLRRRLAGTGELFF
CDR3 DNA: TGTGCCAGCAGCTTACGTCGGAGACTAGCGGGTACCGGGGAGCTGTTTTTT

V gene: TRBV6-1
clone size: few
J gene: TRBJ2-7
D gene: NA
CDR3 protein: CASRSDLGTWEQYF
CDR3 DNA: TGTGCCAGCAGAAGCGACTTGGGGACTTGGGAGCAGTACTTC

V gene: TRBV9
clone size: few
J gene: TRBJ1-1
D gene: NA
CDR3 protein: CASSVDGQGMTEAFF
CDR3 DNA: TGTGCCAGCAGCGTAGATGGTCAGGGGATGACTGAAGCTTTCTTT

V gene: TRBV12-5
clone size: few
J gene: TRBJ1-4
D gene: TRBD1
CDR3 protein: CASGSGQGDEKLFF
CDR3 DNA: TGTGCTAGTGGCTCGGGACAGGGGGATGAAAAACTGTTTTTT

V gene: TRBV15
clone size: few
J gene: TRBJ2-1
D gene: TRBD1
CDR3 protein: CATSNDRGKFSYNEQFF
CDR3 DNA: TGTGCCACCAGCAACGACAGGGGAAAATTCTCCTACAATGAGCAGTTCTTC

V gene: TRBV12-3/TRBV12-4
clone size: few
J gene: TRBJ2-7
D gene: NA
CDR3 protein: CASSLSTVPTYEQYF
CDR3 DNA: TGTGCCAGCAGTTTGTCAACAGTACCTACCTACGAGCAGTACTTC

V gene: TRBV24-1
clone size: NA
J gene: TRBJ2-1
D gene: NA
CDR3 protein: CATSDTKSGSNEQFF
CDR3 DNA: TGTGCCACCAGTGATACTAAATCAGGGTCTAATGAGCAGTTCTTC

V gene: TRBV3-1
clone size: many
J gene: TRBJ2-7
D gene: TRBD1
CDR3 protein: CASSQQGAKDEQYF
CDR3 DNA: TGTGCCAGCAGCCAACAGGGGGCGAAGGACGAGCAGTACTTC

V gene: TRBV7-9
clone size: many
J gene: TRBJ2-1
D gene: TRBD2
CDR3 protein: CASSSLAGKVGEQFF
CDR3 DNA: TGTGCCAGCAGCTCCCTAGCGGGAAAAGTCGGTGAGCAGTTCTTC

V gene: TRBV20-1
clone size: many
J gene: TRBJ2-5
D gene: NA
CDR3 protein: CSSGTVTETQYF
CDR3 DNA: TGCAGCTCCGGGACTGTAACCGAGACCCAGTACTTC

V gene: TRBV19
clone size: NA
J gene: TRBJ1-5
D gene: NA
CDR3 protein: CASHSPRGGANQPQHF
CDR3 DNA: TGTGCCAGCCATAGCCCCCGCGGGGGTGCCAATCAGCCCCAGCATTTT

V gene: TRBV2
clone size: many
J gene: TRBJ2-5
D gene: TRBD1
CDR3 protein: CASSIDRGRETQYF
CDR3 DNA: TGTGCCAGCAGTATAGACAGGGGGCGAGAGACCCAGTACTTC

V gene: TRBV5-1
clone size: many
J gene: TRBJ2-7
D gene: NA
CDR3 protein: CASSLEGSSYEQYF
CDR3 DNA: TGTGCCAGCAGCTTAGAGGGGAGCTCCTACGAGCAGTACTTC

V gene: TRBV7-9
clone size: NA
J gene: TRBJ1-1
D gene: NA
CDR3 protein: CASSLVAPNTEAFF
CDR3 DNA: TGTGCCAGCAGCTTAGTTGCGCCAAACACTGAAGCTTTCTTT

V gene: TRBV27
clone size: many
J gene: TRBJ2-2
D gene: NA
CDR3 protein: CANRPNLANTGGLFF
CDR3 DNA: TGTGCCAACAGACCTAATCTAGCGAACACCGGGGGGCTGTTTTTT

V gene: TRBV20-1
clone size: many
J gene: TRBJ2-3
D gene: NA
CDR3 protein: CSVPNLISTDTQYF
CDR3 DNA: TGCAGTGTTCCGAACCTAATTAGCACAGATACGCAGTATTTT

V gene: TRBV3-1
clone size: many
J gene: TRBJ1-4
D gene: NA
CDR3 protein: CASSQGVRGEKLFF
CDR3 DNA: TGTGCCAGCAGCCAAGGAGTCAGGGGTGAAAAACTGTTTTTT

V gene: TRBV28
clone size: NA
J gene: TRBJ2-1
D gene: NA
CDR3 protein: CASRVENEQFF
CDR3 DNA: TGTGCCAGCAGAGTAGAAAATGAGCAGTTCTTC

V gene: TRBV7-6
clone size: few
J gene: TRBJ1-1
D gene: NA
CDR3 protein: CASSLRPGTEAFF
CDR3 DNA: TGTGCCAGCAGCCTAAGACCGGGCACTGAAGCTTTCTTT

V gene: TRBV29-1
clone size: NA
J gene: TRBJ2-7
D gene: TRBD2
CDR3 protein: CSHLGRDGNEQYF
CDR3 DNA: TGCAGTCACCTGGGGAGGGATGGAAACGAGCAGTACTTC

V gene: TRBV5-1
clone size: many
J gene: TRBJ2-1
D gene: TRBD2
CDR3 protein: CASSLDGRANEQFF
CDR3 DNA: TGCGCCAGCAGCTTGGACGGGAGGGCCAATGAGCAGTTCTTC

V gene: TRBV6-2/TRBV6-3
clone size: few
J gene: TRBJ2-1
D gene: TRBD2
CDR3 protein: CASSYPSGTSYEQFF
CDR3 DNA: TGTGCCAGCAGTTACCCATCCGGGACTAGCTATGAGCAGTTCTTC

V gene: TRBV12-3/TRBV12-4
clone size: many
J gene: TRBJ2-7
D gene: TRBD2
CDR3 protein: CASSTRTSGRLPLSYEQYF
CDR3 DNA: TGTGCCAGCAGTACCCGGACTAGCGGGAGGCTACCCCTTTCCTACGAGCAGTACTTC

V gene: TRBV4-1
clone size: NA
J gene: TRBJ2-7
D gene: NA
CDR3 protein: CASSQDNTFSTYEQYF
CDR3 DNA: TGCGCCAGCAGCCAAGATAACACGTTTAGTACCTACGAGCAGTACTTC

V gene: TRBV11-2
clone size: many
J gene: TRBJ2-5
D gene: TRBD2
CDR3 protein: CASSFFSGQETQYF
CDR3 DNA: TGTGCCAGCAGCTTTTTTAGCGGGCAAGAGACCCAGTACTTC

V gene: TRBV11-2
clone size: many
J gene: TRBJ2-7
D gene: NA
CDR3 protein: CASSLLGLPREQYF
CDR3 DNA: TGTGCCAGCAGCCTACTAGGGCTCCCGAGGGAGCAGTACTTC

V gene: TRBV5-1
clone size: few
J gene: TRBJ1-1
D gene: NA
CDR3 protein: CASSPGSETANTEAFF
CDR3 DNA: TGCGCCAGCAGCCCCGGCTCCGAGACAGCAAACACTGAAGCTTTCTTT

V gene: TRBV11-2
clone size: many
J gene: TRBJ1-1
D gene: NA
CDR3 protein: CASSLPQQLGTPENTEAFF
CDR3 DNA: TGTGCCAGCAGCTTACCCCAACAACTGGGGACCCCCGAGAACACTGAAGCTTTCTTT

V gene: TRBV28
clone size: NA
J gene: TRBJ1-6
D gene: NA
CDR3 protein: CASSLGQGSNSPLHF
CDR3 DNA: TGTGCCAGCAGTTTGGGGCAGGGGAGTAATTCACCCCTCCACTTT

V gene: TRBV25-1
clone size: NA
J gene: TRBJ2-3
D gene: TRBD2
CDR3 protein: CASSRWSLAGADTQYF
CDR3 DNA: TGTGCCAGCAGTCGATGGAGTTTAGCGGGAGCTGATACGCAGTATTTT

V gene: TRBV28
clone size: many
J gene: TRBJ2-3
D gene: TRBD2
CDR3 protein: CASSTGGGSGDTQYF
CDR3 DNA: TGTGCCAGCAGTACGGGGGGGGGATCAGGAGATACGCAGTATTTT

V gene: TRBV3-1
clone size: NA
J gene: TRBJ2-1
D gene: TRBD2
CDR3 protein: CASSLQTSANEQFF
CDR3 DNA: TGTGCCAGCAGCCTGCAGACTAGCGCCAATGAGCAGTTCTTC

V gene: TRBV29-1
clone size: many
J gene: TRBJ2-3
D gene: TRBD1
CDR3 protein: CSASGQGAYTQYF
CDR3 DNA: TGCAGCGCATCGGGACAGGGGGCTTATACGCAGTATTTT

V gene: TRBV7-8
clone size: many
J gene: TRBJ2-1
D gene: NA
CDR3 protein: CASSLSGRPRDEQFF
CDR3 DNA: TGTGCCAGCAGCTTATCTGGGCGGCCAAGGGATGAGCAGTTCTTC

V gene: TRBV5-1
clone size: NA
J gene: TRBJ1-1
D gene: NA
CDR3 protein: CASSPKQGNTEAFF
CDR3 DNA: TGCGCCAGCAGCCCCAAACAGGGAAATACTGAAGCTTTCTTT

V gene: TRBV2
clone size: NA
J gene: TRBJ2-3
D gene: NA
CDR3 protein: CASRPDGGSDTQYF
CDR3 DNA: TGTGCCAGTCGACCGGACGGCGGTTCAGATACGCAGTATTTT

V gene: TRBV24-1
clone size: NA
J gene: TRBJ2-1
D gene: TRBD2
CDR3 protein: CATSDPQREPHNEQFF
CDR3 DNA: TGTGCCACCAGTGACCCCCAGCGGGAGCCTCACAATGAGCAGTTCTTC

V gene: TRBV18
clone size: many
J gene: TRBJ2-1
D gene: NA
CDR3 protein: CASSFLAEQFF
CDR3 DNA: TGTGCCAGCTCATTCCTAGCGGAGCAGTTCTTC